The clone carrying this TCR beta chain was detected many times. These data are taken from a study of T cells in Graves' hyperthyroidism and ophthalmopathy. The CDR3 is 15 residues long. The V end was cut by 1 base, the J end by 4 bases, with 13 bases between. Germline V CDR1 and CDR2: MGHRA, YSYEKL. TCR beta CDR3 region amplification was performed from RNA transcripts. When the TCR CDR3 underwent first-round RT-PCR, the HTBI primer set was used. Via MiXCR, TCRdb re-called the multiplex PCR reads, giving one row per CDR3 protein. Of 400,000 to 500,000 distinct CDR3 sequences listed, approximately 15% are singletons.

The specimen sequenced was blood. The receptor was derived from a woman under 30 with Graves' hyperthyroidism. The V gene is TRBV4-1, the J gene TRBJ2-5; a possible D gene is TRBD2 (5 bases). CDR3 loop: CASSQVGRGIETQYF. As DNA, the CDR3 is TGCGCCAGCAGCCAAGTCGGTCGAGGGATAGAGACCCAGTACTTC.